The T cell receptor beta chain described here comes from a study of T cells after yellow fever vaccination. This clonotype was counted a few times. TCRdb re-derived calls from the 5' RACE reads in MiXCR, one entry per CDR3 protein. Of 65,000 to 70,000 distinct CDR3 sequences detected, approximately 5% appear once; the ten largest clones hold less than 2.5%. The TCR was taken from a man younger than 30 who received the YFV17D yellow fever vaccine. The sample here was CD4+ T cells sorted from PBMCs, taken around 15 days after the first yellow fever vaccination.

The CDR3 nucleotides are TGTGCCAGCAGCCAAGACCCGGCGGGGAGACCAACTAATACGCAGTATTTT. Its translation is CASSQDPAGRPTNTQYF. V gene TRBV3-1 combines with J gene TRBJ2-3; perhaps TRBD2 as D (6 bases). Trimming removed 0 bases from V and 7 bases from J, with 20 bases in between. From germline, CDR1 is LGHDT and CDR2 YNNKEL (reference sequence). This CDR3 spans 17 amino acids.